This TCR beta chain originates from a study of neoadjuvant nivolumab and ipilimumab in lung cancer. As concerns this clone: What it binds is unknown.

The V and J ends lost 0 bases and 3 bases, in that order; junction bases with no gene match: 4. The CDR3 contains 16 residues. The germline V gene encodes CDR1 SGHRS and CDR2 YFSETQ. Some clones are missing from TCRdb's copy, which holds only in-frame ones; the method was immunoSEQ multiplex PCR. The sample holds around 4,000 clones, 80% to 90% seen once. Overall study findings and caveats: Resected-tumor TCR richness correlated positively with pretherapy blood richness. From pretherapy to surgery, tumor richness and clonality rose with dual therapy.

The specimen comprised normal lung tissue adjacent to the tumor, sampled after neoadjuvant nivolumab, alone or with ipilimumab, at or shortly before surgery. The chain couples TRBV5-1 to TRBJ2-3; TRBD1 agrees at 10 bases. This TCR was sampled from an adult with non-small cell lung cancer. Some clones in this sample may be carry-over from other donors' samples. CDR3 coding DNA: TGCGCCAGCAGCTTGGCCGGGGGACAGGGGACAGATACGCAGTATTTT. It specifies CASSLAGGQGTDTQYF.